This entry lists 26 T cell receptor beta chains sequenced from one sample in a study of OX40 agonist ivuxolimab in advanced cancers. Some clones are missing from TCRdb's copy, which holds only in-frame ones; the method was immunoSEQ multiplex PCR. Of more than 9,500 clones in the sample, approximately 62% are singletons; the top ten hold around 11%. The source material was CD4+ or CD8+ T cells sorted from blood, sampled in a trial of the OX40 agonist ivuxolimab. These receptors were taken from an adult with an advanced solid tumor such as melanoma, head and neck, liver or kidney cancer.

The rearrangement joins TRBV13 to TRBJ2-1; D is unclear. Trimming took 3 bases from V and 8 from J, leaving 8 bases between them. The germline V gene has CDR1 PRHDT and CDR2 FYEKMQ (reference sequence). The CDR3 runs to 12 residues. CDR3 sequence (DNA): TGTGCCAGCAGCTTTTTAACCCATGAGCAGTTCTTC. Translating it yields CASSFLTHEQFF.

This chain links TRBV28 with TRBJ2-3; D possibly corresponds to TRBD2 (5 bases). V was trimmed by 2 bases and J by 2 bases, leaving 17 bases between them. The CDR3 length is 17 residues. Germline CDR1 and CDR2: MDHEN and SYDVKM. As DNA, the CDR3 is TGTGCCAGCAGTTTACCACTCACCAGCGGAGACACAGATACGCAGTATTTT. Translating it yields CASSLPLTSGDTDTQYF.

This clone was detected only a few times. The chain carries TRBV11-1 and TRBJ2-7, with D perhaps TRBD2 (6 bases). Trimming left V 5 bases short and J 2 bases short, with 16 bases between. Germline-derived CDR1 and CDR2 are SGHAT and FQDESV (reference sequence). The CDR3 runs 15 residues. The CDR3 spells CASSPNTGGAYEQYF. The CDR3 bases are TGTGCCAGCAGCCCGAATACCGGGGGAGCCTACGAGCAGTACTTC. Full variable domain (outside the CDR3, taken from reference TRBV11-1 and TRBJ2-7): EAEVAQSPRYKITEKSQAVAFWCDPISGHATLYWYRQILGQGPELLVQFQDESVVDDSQLPKDRFSAERLKGVDSTLKIQPAELGDSAMYLCASSPNTGGAYEQYFGPGTRLTVT.

The chain joins TRBV5-6 to TRBJ2-3; TRBD2 agrees at 10 bases. V was pared by 1 base and J by 0 bases, with 5 bases of the junction left unmatched. The CDR3 length is 17 residues. The germline CDR1 and CDR2 sequences are SGHDT and YYEEEE. The CDR3 sequence is CASSLLTSGLSTDTQYF. In DNA form, the CDR3 reads TGTGCCAGCAGCTTGTTGACTAGCGGGTTAAGCACAGATACGCAGTATTTT.

This clone showed up just once. This CDR3 reads CASSPRESGELFF. CDR3 DNA sequence: TGTGCCAGCAGCCCCAGGGAGTCCGGGGAGCTGTTTTTT. V gene TRBV7-8 combines with J gene TRBJ2-2, with D perhaps matching TRBD1 or TRBD2 (5 bases each). From germline, CDR1 is SGHVS and CDR2 FQNEAQ. The CDR3 consists of 13 residues. V lost 5 bases to trimming and J lost 6 bases, with 10 bases between them.

This chain connects TRBV10-1 to TRBJ2-2; 9 bases fit TRBD1. V shed 1 base, J shed 4 bases, and the junction held 13 bases outside the gene matches. The CDR3 is 19 amino acids. Germline values: CDR1 WNHNN, CDR2 SYGVQD (reference sequence). The CDR3 nucleotides read TGCGCCAGCAGTGAGTTCCCTAAATATGACAGGGGGTTCACCGGGGAGCTGTTTTTT. This codes for CASSEFPKYDRGFTGELFF.

V usage is TRBV19 and J usage is TRBJ2-7, with TRBD1 identical over 9 bases. Looked up from germline, CDR1 is LNHDA and CDR2 is SQIVND (reference sequence). CDR3 length: 15 amino acids. The V and J ends lost 3 bases and 4 bases, in that order; junction bases with no gene match: 7. Here the CDR3 reads CASSIAGTGMYEQYF. The CDR3, as DNA: TGTGCCAGTAGTATCGCCGGGACAGGGATGTACGAGCAGTACTTC.

The rearrangement links TRBV6-5 to TRBJ2-3; D may be TRBD2 (5 bases). Germline V gene data show CDR1 as MNHEY and CDR2 as SVGAGI. The CDR3 covers 14 residues. Between the trimmed V and J ends, which lost 0 bases and 4 bases, there was a span of 8 bases. For the CDR3, the DNA is TGTGCCAGCAGTTACTCGACCGGGGCAGATACGCAGTATTTT. This sequence encodes CASSYSTGADTQYF.

The chain uses TRBV11-2 and TRBJ2-7; D might be TRBD2 (5 bases). V lost 6 bases and J 1 base, leaving 13 bases between the germline ends. Germline CDR1 reads SGHAT; CDR2 reads FQNNGV. This CDR3 comprises 14 residues. The CDR3 here is CASRGGLSSYEQYF. In DNA, the CDR3 is TGTGCCAGCAGGGGCGGGCTTTCATCCTACGAGCAGTACTTC.

This clone has a handful of counts. The chain joins TRBV21-1 to TRBJ2-3; the D call in the table, TRBD2, was not verified against the DNA. TRBV21-1 is annotated as a pseudogene. The CDR3 has 16 amino acids. The chain's CDR3 is CASSKVDGRAKDTQYF. The CDR3 DNA reads as TGTGCCAGCAGCAAAGTTGACGGGAGGGCCAAAGATACGCAGTATTTT.

This chain uses TRBV19 with TRBJ2-5; 7 bases agree with TRBD1. Germline CDR1 is LNHDA and CDR2 is SQIVND (reference sequence). The CDR3 has 14 amino acids. V shed 2 bases and J 3 bases; nucleotides not matched to a gene: 3. CDR3 coding DNA: TGTGCCAGTAGTATAACAACAGGGGAAGAGACCCAGTACTTC. This translates into CASSITTGEETQYF.

The genes are TRBV28 and TRBJ2-3, with D uncertain. The CDR3 has 12 amino acids. The V end lost 6 bases, the J end lost 5 bases, and 9 bases lay between the germline ends. CDR1 MDHEN and CDR2 SYDVKM come from the germline V gene. The DNA of the CDR3 is TGTGCCAGCAGGCAAGTCGGAGATACGCAGTATTTT. It encodes CASRQVGDTQYF.

V is TRBV6-4 and J is TRBJ2-3; 11 positions match TRBD2. The CDR3 has 23 residues. J lost 6 bases, V lost 4 bases, and 30 bases had no gene match. Germline V gene lookup returns CDR1 MRHNA and CDR2 SNTAGT. The CDR3 is CASSASSFSGGGEIGALRDTQYF. The CDR3 coding sequence is TGTGCCAGCAGTGCCTCCTCCTTTAGCGGGGGGGGCGAAATCGGAGCGTTACGGGATACGCAGTATTTT.

The chain has TRBV4-1 and TRBJ1-1, with 7 bases fitting TRBD1. Germline V gene sequence: CDR1 MGHRA, CDR2 YSYEKL. Unmatched junction bases numbered 2, after V lost 1 base and J lost 0 bases. The CDR3 is 15 residues long. CDR3 coding DNA: TGCGCCAGCAGCCAAGGGGACAGAGTGAACACTGAAGCTTTCTTT. Its protein product is CASSQGDRVNTEAFF.

J is TRBJ2-3 and V is TRBV5-4, with a possible D match to TRBD2 (7 bases). V shed 4 bases and J shed 4 bases, with 19 bases lying between them. The germline V gene encodes CDR1 SGHNT and CDR2 YYREEE (reference sequence). The CDR3 consists of 16 residues. CDR3 coding DNA: TGTGCCAGCAGCCAAGAGGATGGGGGGGGGCCAGATACGCAGTATTTT. The encoded protein is CASSQEDGGGPDTQYF.

This clone showed up just a few times. The V and J genes are TRBV27 and TRBJ1-6; D remains unclear. The V end lost 3 bases, the J end lost 7 bases, and 4 bases lay between the germline ends. Germline CDR1 and CDR2: MNHEY and SMNVEV (reference sequence). The CDR3 loop spans 12 amino acids. The CDR3 loop is CASSLANSPLHF. The CDR3 coding sequence is TGTGCCAGCAGTTTGGCGAATTCACCCCTCCACTTT.

This clone was seen a few times. The CDR3 reads CASMTGLAYGYTF. The CDR3 DNA reads as TGTGCCAGCATGACAGGGCTAGCCTATGGCTACACCTTC. This chain links TRBV2 with TRBJ1-2; 7 nucleotides align to TRBD1. Losses at the gene ends were 7 bases for V and 4 bases for J; bases not matched to a gene: 6. CDR1 SNHLY and CDR2 FYNNEI come from the germline V gene. This CDR3 spans 13 amino acids.

This rearrangement joins TRBV5-4 to TRBJ1-5; 7 bases map to TRBD1. Trimming took 2 bases from V and 3 from J; bases not matched to a gene: 5. Germline CDR1 is SGHNT and CDR2 is YYREEE (reference sequence). This CDR3 is built from 15 residues. The CDR3: CASSFGQAYNQPQHF. CDR3 DNA: TGTGCCAGCAGCTTTGGACAGGCCTACAATCAGCCCCAGCATTTT.

V and J are TRBV7-2 and TRBJ2-3; TRBD2 matches 9 bases. Germline trimming cut 1 base from V and 5 bases from J; bases unmatched to any gene: 7. Germline V gene sequence: CDR1 SGHTA, CDR2 FQGNSA. This CDR3 has 16 amino acids. CDR3 region: CASSLVAGGLQDTQYF. The CDR3 DNA sequence: TGTGCCAGCAGCTTAGTGGCGGGGGGGCTTCAAGATACGCAGTATTTT. The variable domain in full, with the rest retrieved from reference TRBV7-2 and TRBJ2-3, is GAGVSQSPSNKVTEKGKDVELRCDPISGHTALYWYRQSLGQGLEFLIYFQGNSAPDKSGLPSDRFSAERTGGSVSTLTIQRTQQEDSAVYLCASSLVAGGLQDTQYFGPGTRLTVL.

This clone rates as medium-sized (0.01 to 0.1%). The rearrangement joins TRBV28 to TRBJ2-5; TRBD1 or TRBD2 may be the D gene (5 bases each). The V end lost 10 bases, the J end lost 5 bases, and 17 bases lay between the germline ends. Germline values: CDR1 MDHEN, CDR2 SYDVKM. The CDR3 is 13 amino acids. CDR3 residues: CATKPGAAETQYF. The DNA of the CDR3 is TGTGCCACCAAACCCGGGGCGGCCGAGACCCAGTACTTC.

As DNA, the CDR3 is TGTGCCAGCAGCTCTCTAGTGTTCGTAGAGACCCAGTACTTC. This sequence encodes CASSSLVFVETQYF. This chain connects TRBV7-2 to TRBJ2-5, with no clear D. Germline-derived CDR1 and CDR2 are SGHTA and FQGNSA. V lost 4 bases and J 4 bases, leaving 13 bases between the germline ends. This CDR3 is 14 amino acids long.

V and J are TRBV5-4 and TRBJ2-5; D not certain. CDR1 and CDR2 (germline): SGHNT, YYREEE (reference sequence). This CDR3 comprises 14 residues. V dropped 0 bases and J dropped 4 bases, with 10 bases sitting between them. The CDR3 spells CASSLAPGAETQYF. The CDR3 coding sequence is TGTGCCAGCAGCTTGGCCCCGGGTGCAGAGACCCAGTACTTC.

V usage is TRBV5-8 and J usage is TRBJ2-7; D is unresolved. Germline V gene lookup returns CDR1 SGHTS and CDR2 YDEGEE. V gave up 1 base and J gave up 2 bases, with 4 bases separating them. CDR3 length: 12 residues. The CDR3 is CASSLSPYEQYF. In DNA form, the CDR3 reads TGTGCCAGCAGCTTGAGTCCCTACGAGCAGTACTTC.

The chain has TRBV6-1 and TRBJ2-1; 10 positions agree with TRBD2. CDR1 and CDR2 (germline): MNHNS, SASEGT. The CDR3 has 15 residues. V lost 5 bases to trimming and J lost 5 bases; unmatched junction nucleotides: 6. CDR3 loop: CASSTLAGEHNEQFF. CDR3 DNA sequence: TGTGCCAGCAGTACCCTAGCGGGAGAACACAATGAGCAGTTCTTC.

The chain has TRBV13 and TRBJ1-1; no definite D call. The germline V gene has CDR1 PRHDT and CDR2 FYEKMQ (reference sequence). This CDR3 is built from 15 residues. V dropped 0 bases and J dropped 0 bases, with 8 bases sitting between them. CDR3 sequence reads: CASSLGVRMNTEAFF. Here the CDR3 DNA reads TGTGCCAGCAGCTTAGGAGTACGGATGAACACTGAAGCTTTCTTT.

This chain uses TRBV6-6 with TRBJ2-3; 8 nucleotides agree with TRBD1. CDR3 length: 15 amino acids. Trimming removed 5 bases from V and 2 bases from J; junction bases left unmatched: 6. The germline CDR1 and CDR2 sequences are MNHNY and SVGAGI (reference sequence). The CDR3 here is CASSRTGTLTDTQYF. CDR3 coding DNA: TGTGCCAGCAGTCGGACAGGGACCCTCACAGATACGCAGTATTTT.